These 16 T cell receptor beta chains originate from one sample sequenced in a study of radiation and T cells in renal cell carcinoma. Specified time point: blood 2 weeks post-SBRT. Documented treatment: 15 Gy SBRT to primary tumor, nephrectomy 4 weeks later. Sequencing was performed with immunoSEQ multiplex PCR; in TCRdb, only in-frame clones are kept and a portion is missing. The sample lists roughly 130,000 clones; 70% to 90% were seen once. Sequencing used blood, obtained from a patient whose treatment included radiotherapy and nephrectomy. The receptor set was obtained from a woman aged 65 to 85 with renal cell carcinoma.

The CDR3, as DNA: TGTGCCAGCGCGCAGGGGGTCTCTGGAAACACCATATATTTT. It is translated as CASAQGVSGNTIYF. The chain carries TRBV9 and TRBJ1-3; 7 bases map to TRBD1. The CDR3 extends over 14 amino acids. J was trimmed by 0 bases and V by 7 bases; bases with no gene match: 4. CDR1 is SGDLS, CDR2 YYNGEE, per germline.

The chain combines TRBV15 with TRBJ2-7; 8 positions agree with TRBD2. The germline V gene encodes CDR1 LNHNV and CDR2 YYDKDF (reference sequence). The CDR3 is made up of 18 amino acids. Trimming at V came to 6 bases and at J to 1 base, leaving 17 bases not matched to a gene. The CDR3 loop is CATRDENPRGDPSYEQYF. The CDR3 bases are TGTGCCACCAGGGATGAAAACCCGCGGGGGGACCCTTCCTACGAGCAGTACTTC.

The V call is TRBV19, the J call TRBJ2-3; 14 bases are shared with TRBD2. The CDR3 totals 16 residues. Trimming cost V 5 bases and J 6 bases; bases outside gene matches: 7. CDR1 is LNHDA and CDR2 is SQIVND in the germline V gene (reference sequence). The CDR3 region has the DNA TGTGCCAGTAGTGTGGGACTAGCGGGGGCCGGTGATACGCAGTATTTT. As protein: CASSVGLAGAGDTQYF.

The rearrangement uses TRBV12-5 and TRBJ2-1; D is unresolved. V was cut by 4 bases and J by 1 base, with 11 bases left in between. The CDR3 is made up of 15 amino acids. Germline CDR1 reads LGHNT; CDR2 reads FRNRAP. The DNA of the CDR3 is TGTGCTAGTGGTTCTGGGTCCCCGTCCTACAATGAGCAGTTCTTC. Its protein is CASGSGSPSYNEQFF.

The chain has TRBV27 and TRBJ2-3; no reliable D call. The CDR3 runs to 14 residues. The germline CDR1 and CDR2 sequences are MNHEY and SMNVEV (reference sequence). The V and J ends lost 3 bases and 1 base respectively, with 8 bases between them. The CDR3 region is CASSLNGRTDTQYF. CDR3 DNA: TGTGCCAGCAGTTTGAACGGTCGCACAGATACGCAGTATTTT.

The chain couples TRBV14 to TRBJ2-3, with D hard to call. CDR1 is SGHDN, CDR2 FVKESK, per germline. This CDR3 contains 15 residues. V lost 1 base, J lost 6 bases, and 14 bases lay in between. In nucleotides, the CDR3 is TGTGCCAGCAGCCAAGGAGCAAAGGGTTCGGATACGCAGTATTTT. It codes for CASSQGAKGSDTQYF.

The genes are TRBV6-1 and TRBJ1-3; 7 nucleotides align to TRBD1. Germline lookup yields CDR1 MNHNS and CDR2 SASEGT. J gave up 1 base and V 2 bases, and 2 bases lay outside the gene matches. CDR3 length: 15 amino acids. CDR3 amino acids: CASSERDRSGNTIYF. The CDR3 DNA reads as TGTGCCAGCAGTGAAAGGGACAGATCTGGAAACACCATATATTTT.

Of note for this clone: Other DNA sequences in this sample translate to the same CDR3. The V and J genes are TRBV19 and TRBJ1-1; D remains ambiguous. This CDR3 spans 13 amino acids. V dropped 0 bases and J dropped 1 base, with 3 bases sitting between them. Germline-derived CDR1 and CDR2 are LNHDA and SQIVND (reference sequence). CDR3 coding DNA: TGTGCCAGTAGTATAGAGTCGAACACTGAAGCTTTCTTT. This translates into CASSIESNTEAFF. The whole variable domain, filled in from reference TRBV19 and TRBJ1-1, reads DGGITQSPKYLFRKEGQNVTLSCEQNLNHDAMYWYRQDPGQGLRLIYYSQIVNDFQKGDIAEGYSVSREKKESFPLTVTSAQKNPTAFYLCASSIESNTEAFFGQGTRLTVV.

The CDR3 coding sequence is TGTGCCAGCAGTCCGGGACAGGGTGTATATACTGAAGCTTTCTTT. It codes for CASSPGQGVYTEAFF. The chain has TRBV6-6 and TRBJ1-1; 9 bases map to TRBD1. With 5 bases clipped from V and 5 bases from J, the junction kept 9 bases outside the gene matches. Germline lookup yields CDR1 MNHNY and CDR2 SVGAGI (reference sequence). This CDR3 is built from 15 residues.

With regard to this clone: Other DNA sequences in the sample encode the same CDR3. In nucleotides, the CDR3 is TGTGCCAGCAGTAGGCGGATCCAAGAGACCCAGTACTTC. Its protein is CASSRRIQETQYF. The chain recombines TRBV11-3 with TRBJ2-5; unclear D gene. The germline V gene encodes CDR1 SGHNT and CDR2 YENEEA. V was pared by 6 bases and J by 1 base, with 9 bases between. This CDR3 has 13 residues.

The chain carries TRBV6-4 and TRBJ1-6; D gene uncertain. Looked up from germline, CDR1 is MRHNA and CDR2 is SNTAGT. This CDR3 has 15 residues. V was shortened by 5 bases and J by 6 bases, with 14 bases between the two germline ends. This CDR3 reads CASSSSGFGNSPLHF. The CDR3 bases are TGTGCCAGCAGTTCGAGCGGGTTTGGTAATTCACCCCTCCACTTT.

The chain combines TRBV7-2 with TRBJ2-2, with D perhaps TRBD2 (6 bases). V was shortened by 4 bases and J by 1 base, with 13 bases between the two germline ends. This CDR3 is built from 16 residues. The germline CDR1 and CDR2 sequences are SGHTA and FQGNSA. In nucleotides, the CDR3 is TGTGCCAGCAGCTCCCACGGGGGAGGGAACACCGGGGAGCTGTTTTTT. It codes for CASSSHGGGNTGELFF.

The rearrangement links TRBV11-2 to TRBJ2-7; 8 nucleotides match TRBD2. Unmatched junction bases numbered 10, after V lost 4 bases and J lost 2 bases. Looked up from germline, CDR1 is SGHAT and CDR2 is FQNNGV. CDR3 size: 16 residues. The CDR3: CASSSPRTSGTYEQYF. CDR3 nucleotide sequence: TGTGCCAGCAGCTCCCCCCGAACTAGCGGAACCTACGAGCAGTACTTC. Using reference TRBV11-2 and TRBJ2-7 for the parts outside the CDR3, the full variable domain is EAGVAQSPRYKIIEKRQSVAFWCNPISGHATLYWYQQILGQGPKLLIQFQNNGVVDDSQLPKDRFSAERLKGVDSTLKIQPAKLEDSAVYLCASSSPRTSGTYEQYFGPGTRLTVT.

CDR3 loop: CASSSHDEQFF. The CDR3 bases are TGTGCCAGCAGTTCCCACGATGAGCAGTTCTTC. The chain recombines TRBV27 with TRBJ2-1; D is ambiguous. V shed 4 bases and J shed 8 bases, with 6 bases lying between them. CDR1 MNHEY and CDR2 SMNVEV come from the germline V gene (reference sequence). The CDR3 totals 11 residues.

This clone was found a few times. V gene TRBV5-1 combines with J gene TRBJ1-1; no firm D call. This CDR3 is 14 amino acids long. The V gene lost 1 base and the J gene lost 5 bases, with 12 bases spanning the gap. CDR1 and CDR2 (germline): SGHRS, YFSETQ. The CDR3 nucleotides are TGCGCCAGCAGCTTGCAAAGGGTCGGAACTGAAGCTTTCTTT. Its translation is CASSLQRVGTEAFF.

The chain couples TRBV11-3 to TRBJ2-1; unclear D gene. Deletions cut 1 base from V and 8 bases from J, with 9 bases between. The CDR3 runs 13 residues. Germline assignment: CDR1 SGHNT and CDR2 YENEEA. The CDR3 DNA reads TGTGCCAGCAGCTTAGTTCTAGGAGATGAGCAGTTCTTC. Amino acids: CASSLVLGDEQFF.